The present T cell receptor (beta chain) was sequenced within a study of blood T cell repertoires in COVID-19. Turning to the study itself: The study drew acute and convalescent COVID-19 samples from the United States, Italy and Spain. The cDNA or gDNA used as material had been derived from T cells, B-cell-depleted T cells, or PBMCs.

How the authors handled the data: Quantification of nucleated cells was approximated via reference gene primer amplification. This table comes from immunoSEQ multiplex PCR, and its TCRdb copy is limited to in-frame clones, with some not included. The V and J calls and clone size are taken from that table; D and trimming were inferred from the DNA. The data contain 70,000 to 100,000 clones, 70% to 90% of them singletons. From germline, CDR1 is SGHRS and CDR2 YFSETQ. The ends lost 4 bases at V and 7 bases at J; junction bases unmatched: 15. CDR3 length equals 17 residues. The chain links TRBV5-1 to TRBJ2-3; 10 bases align to TRBD2. Sequencing was carried out using peripheral blood. The sequence was collected from a woman of 80 years or more with acute or convalescent COVID-19. The CDR3 nucleotides read TGCGCCAGCAGCCCCCTCCTAGCGGGAGCCTTCCTAAATACGCAGTATTTT. It translates to CASSPLLAGAFLNTQYF.